This record looks at one T cell receptor (beta chain) sequence and its context. Germline assignment: CDR1 SEHNR and CDR2 FQNEAQ (reference sequence). This CDR3 has 17 amino acids. The V and J ends lost 3 bases and 3 bases, in that order; junction bases with no gene match: 8. This entry is derived from a study of blood T cell repertoires in COVID-19. Study information: Italy, Spain and the United States were the sources of the convalescent and acute COVID-19 samples. PBMCs, B-cell-depleted T cells, or T cells provided the cDNA or gDNA that made up the material.

Under the authors' procedure: Reference gene primer amplification gave estimated nucleated cell counts. Assay used: immunoSEQ multiplex PCR; TCRdb lists only in-frame clones, some missing. V and J calls and clone size come straight from that table; D and trimming were deduced from the DNA. This table has 100,000 to 150,000 clones, about four fifths appearing once. The sample taken for sequencing was peripheral blood. The receptor's source is a woman aged 60 to 75 with active or convalescent COVID-19. V usage is TRBV7-9 and J usage is TRBJ2-1; TRBD2 matches 10 bases. The CDR3 DNA sequence: TGTGCCAGCAGCTTCCCTAGCGGGGGCCCTAACTACAATGAGCAGTTCTTC. Protein product: CASSFPSGGPNYNEQFF.